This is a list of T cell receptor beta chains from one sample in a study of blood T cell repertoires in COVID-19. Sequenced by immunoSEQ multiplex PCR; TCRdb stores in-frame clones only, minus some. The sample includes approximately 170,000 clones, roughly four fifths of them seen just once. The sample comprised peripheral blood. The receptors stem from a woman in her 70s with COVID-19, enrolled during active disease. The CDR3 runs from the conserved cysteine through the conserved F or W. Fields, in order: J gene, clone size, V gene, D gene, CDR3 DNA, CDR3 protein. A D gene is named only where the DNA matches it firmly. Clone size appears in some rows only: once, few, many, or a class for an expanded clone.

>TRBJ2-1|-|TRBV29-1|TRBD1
TGCAGCGTTGAAGATCCCGGGACAGAAACTTACAATGAGCAGTTCTTC
CSVEDPGTETYNEQFF
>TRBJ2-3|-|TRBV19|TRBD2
TGTGCCAGTAGTATTTCGAGTAGGCGGGAGGGTATTGACGGCACAGATACGCAGTATTTT
CASSISSRREGIDGTDTQYF
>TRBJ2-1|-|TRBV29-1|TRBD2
TGCAGCGTGGCCGGGACTACAAATGAGCAGTTCTTC
CSVAGTTNEQFF
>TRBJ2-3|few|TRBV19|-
TGTGCCAGTAGTATAAGTTCGTCTACGGATACGCAGTATTTT
CASSISSSTDTQYF
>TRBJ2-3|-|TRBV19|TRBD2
TGTGCCAGTAGTATAGATATGGCGGGAGCAGATACGCAGTATTTT
CASSIDMAGADTQYF
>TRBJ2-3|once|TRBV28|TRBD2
TGTGCCAGCAGCCGTAGCGGGGGGGGCTTGGATACGCAGTATTTT
CASSRSGGGLDTQYF
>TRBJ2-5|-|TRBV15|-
TGTGCCACCAGCAGCCTCCCGGTTGGGACCCAGTACTTC
CATSSLPVGTQYF
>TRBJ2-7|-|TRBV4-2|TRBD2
TGTGCCAGCAGCCCGTCGACTAGCGGGAGCTACGAGCAGTACTTC
CASSPSTSGSYEQYF
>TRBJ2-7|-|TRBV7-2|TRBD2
TGTGCCAGCAGCGTGGGACTAGCGGGCTACGAGCAGTACTTC
CASSVGLAGYEQYF
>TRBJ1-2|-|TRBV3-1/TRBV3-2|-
TGTGCCAGCAGCCGGGACACCGGTCGGGGCTACACCTTC
CASSRDTGRGYTF
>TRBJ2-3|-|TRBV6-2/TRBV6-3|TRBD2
TGTGCCAGCAGCGACGGACTAGCGGGAAGGGATACGCAGTATTTT
CASSDGLAGRDTQYF
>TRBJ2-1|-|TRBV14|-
TGTGCCAGCAGTCAGAACAGGCCACCCCCGGATGAGCAGTTCTTC
CASSQNRPPPDEQFF
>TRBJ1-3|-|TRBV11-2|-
TGTGCCAGCAGCTTAGATCAGGGCAGCTATTCGAGAAACACCATATATTTT
CASSLDQGSYSRNTIYF
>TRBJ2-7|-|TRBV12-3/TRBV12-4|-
TGTGCCAGCAGCCCCCCATACACGGGGGAGCAGTACTTC
CASSPPYTGEQYF
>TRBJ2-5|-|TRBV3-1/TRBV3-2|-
TGTGCCAGCAGCCCTCAAGAGACCCAGTACTTC
CASSPQETQYF
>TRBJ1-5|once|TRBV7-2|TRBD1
TGTGCCAGCAGCTCAACAGGGGGCGTTCAGCCCCAGCATTTT
CASSSTGGVQPQHF
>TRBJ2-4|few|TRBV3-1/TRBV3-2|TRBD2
TGTGCCAGCAGCCAAGACCGGGGGACTAGCGTGATAGCCAAAAACATTCAGTACTTC
CASSQDRGTSVIAKNIQYF
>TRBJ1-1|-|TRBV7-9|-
TGTGCCAGCAGCTTAGAGGTCAGGGCGCCCGAGGCTTTCTTT
CASSLEVRAPEAFF
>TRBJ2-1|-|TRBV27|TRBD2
TGTGCCAGCAGCTCGTTAGGACTAGCGGGAGGAAGCTACAATGAGCAGTTCTTC
CASSSLGLAGGSYNEQFF
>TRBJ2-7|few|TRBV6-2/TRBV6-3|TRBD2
TGTGCCAGCAGCCAACAATATAGCGGGAGGGTCTACGAGCAGTACTTC
CASSQQYSGRVYEQYF
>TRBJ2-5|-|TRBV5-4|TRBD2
TGTGCCAGCACCTCGGGAGGGGGGGAGACCCAGTACTTC
CASTSGGGETQYF
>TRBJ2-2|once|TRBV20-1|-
TGCAGTGCCCCTAGGCCCGGGGAGCTGTTTTTT
CSAPRPGELFF
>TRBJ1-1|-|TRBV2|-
TGTGCCAGCAGTGCTGGGCTACCCCTGATGGCTTTCTTT
CASSAGLPLMAFF
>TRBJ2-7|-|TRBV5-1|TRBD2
TGCGCCAGCAGCTTCTGGACTAGCGGGAGCCTTAGCTCCTACGAGCAGTACTTC
CASSFWTSGSLSSYEQYF
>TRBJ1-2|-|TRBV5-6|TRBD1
TGTGCCAGCAGCTCGACAGGGTCTATCGTTGGCTACACCTTC
CASSSTGSIVGYTF
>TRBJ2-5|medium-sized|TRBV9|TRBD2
TGTGCCAGCGGCCGGGGACTAGCGGGAGAGGAGACCCAGTACTTC
CASGRGLAGEETQYF
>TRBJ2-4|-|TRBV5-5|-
TGTGCCAGCAGCTCGAGGGAAGGGAACATTCAGTACTTC
CASSSREGNIQYF
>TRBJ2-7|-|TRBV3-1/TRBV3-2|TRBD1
TGTGCCAGCAGCCAAGCCAGGGGGTACGAGCAGTACTTC
CASSQARGYEQYF
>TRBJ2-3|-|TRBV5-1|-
TGCGCCAGCAGCTTGATGCGGGCTAGCACAGATACGCAGTATTTT
CASSLMRASTDTQYF
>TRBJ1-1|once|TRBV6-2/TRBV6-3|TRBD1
TGTGCCAGCAGTGTACAGGGGGCCGGGTACACTGAAGCTTTCTTT
CASSVQGAGYTEAFF
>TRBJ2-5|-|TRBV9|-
TGTGCCAGCGAGGGTCCCGGGGGAGAGACCCAGTACTTC
CASEGPGGETQYF
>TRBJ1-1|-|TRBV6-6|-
TGTGCCAGCATCAATCAGGAGGTGAAGGCTGAAGCTTTCTTT
CASINQEVKAEAFF
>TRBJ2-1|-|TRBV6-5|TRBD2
TGTGCCAGCAGTTACATGCTAGCGGGAGGGCCAAGCGAGCAGTTCTTC
CASSYMLAGGPSEQFF
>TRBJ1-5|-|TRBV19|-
TGTGCCAGTAGTATTAACAGGGTCCCCCAGCATTTT
CASSINRVPQHF
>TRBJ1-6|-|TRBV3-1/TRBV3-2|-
TGTGCCAGCACCTTCAGGGGATCGGATTCACCCCTCCACTTT
CASTFRGSDSPLHF
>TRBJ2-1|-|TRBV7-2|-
TGTGCCAGCAGCTTAGCTGGGGCTTCCCATGGTGAGCAGTTCTTC
CASSLAGASHGEQFF
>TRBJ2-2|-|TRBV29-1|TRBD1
TGCAGCGCTGCCCGGACAGGGAACACCGGGGAGCTGTTTTTT
CSAARTGNTGELFF
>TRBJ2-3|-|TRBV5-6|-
TGTGCCAGCAGCCTGGGGGCCACCTTTAGCACAGATACGCAGTATTTT
CASSLGATFSTDTQYF
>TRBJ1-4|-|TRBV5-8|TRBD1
TGTGCCAGCAGCCCCGGACAGGGATATGAAAAACTGTTTTTT
CASSPGQGYEKLFF
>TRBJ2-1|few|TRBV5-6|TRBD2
TGTGCCAGCAGCTTGGAGAAAGCGGGAGCACCCCACAATGAGCAGTTCTTC
CASSLEKAGAPHNEQFF
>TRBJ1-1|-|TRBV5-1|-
TGCGCCAGCAGCTATGAAAGAGGGAACACTGAAGCTTTCTTT
CASSYERGNTEAFF
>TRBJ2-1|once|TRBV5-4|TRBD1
TGTGCCAGCATGACAGGGACCCCCTACAATGAGCAGTTCTTC
CASMTGTPYNEQFF
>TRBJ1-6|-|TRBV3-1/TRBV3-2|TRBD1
TGTGCCAGCAGCATATCCGGGACAGGGAATTCACCCCTCCACTTT
CASSISGTGNSPLHF
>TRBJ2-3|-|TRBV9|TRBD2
TGTGCCAGCAGCTCCTGGGTAGCGGGTGGCACAGATACGCAGTATTTT
CASSSWVAGGTDTQYF
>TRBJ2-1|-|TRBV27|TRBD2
TGTGCCAGCAGTTCCGGACTAGCGTACAATGAGCAGTTCTTC
CASSSGLAYNEQFF
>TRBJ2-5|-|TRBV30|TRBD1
TGTGCCTGGAGTGTTAGCGGGACAGGGGAGGCCCAGTACTTC
CAWSVSGTGEAQYF